This entry features one TCR beta chain sequence. Its target is not known. The germline CDR1 and CDR2 sequences are ENHRY and SYGVKD. There are 14 residues in the CDR3. With V trimmed by 4 bases and J by 7 bases, 5 bases remained unmatched. The data are from a study of OX40 agonist ivuxolimab in advanced cancers. About the study: An agonistic human IgG2 monoclonal antibody against OX40 (CD134) was given. Every 2 weeks, patients got intravenous ivuxolimab at one of six dose levels (0.01-10 mg/kg). Dose-escalation patients were diagnosed with hepatocellular carcinoma, melanoma, renal cell cancer or head and neck cancer.

Here immunoSEQ multiplex PCR was the method, and the copy in TCRdb shows in-frame clones only, minus some. The sample yields 98,000 or so clones, around 93% seen once. Points from the study as a whole: CD8+ T cells showed, on average, more clonal expansion than CD4+ cells.

The specimen was CD4+ or CD8+ T cells sorted from blood, collected in a trial of the OX40 agonist ivuxolimab. The receptor comes from an adult with an advanced solid tumor such as melanoma, head and neck, liver or kidney cancer. The V gene is TRBV10-3, the J gene TRBJ1-5; TRBD1 matches at 9 bases. The chain's CDR3 is CAISGGQGSQPQHF. The CDR3 DNA follows: TGTGCCATCAGTGGGGGACAGGGAAGCCAGCCCCAGCATTTT.